The 2 T cell receptor beta chains below were found in one sample sequenced in a study of metastatic and nonmetastatic thyroid tumors. TCRdb re-called the PCR reads via MiXCR. The sample yields 49,000 or so clones, 24% seen once. Among the patients, none had received any treatment before thyroid surgery. What was sequenced was blood. The receptors derive from a male donor with papillary thyroid cancer or a benign thyroid nodule (not recorded which). Some clones in this sample may be carry-over from other donors' samples.

Worth noting for this clone: The junction does not match germline at one end; this may be a read error. The chain combines TRBV5-1 with TRBJ2-1; 8 bases agree with TRBD2. Germline CDR1 and CDR2: SGHRS and YFSETQ. The CDR3 extends over 16 amino acids. CDR3 protein: CASSFLAGQSYNEKFF. CDR3 bases: TGCGCCAGCAGCTTCTTAGCGGGGCAGTCCTACAATGAGAAGTTCTTC.

The chain is built from TRBV20-1 and TRBJ2-1, with 10 bases matching TRBD2. With V trimmed by 0 bases and J by 3 bases, 5 bases remained unmatched. Per germline, CDR1 DFQATT and CDR2 SNEGSKA (reference sequence). The CDR3 contains 16 residues. CDR3 protein: CSARDSGRGFYNEQFF. CDR3 in DNA: TGCAGTGCTAGAGACAGCGGGAGGGGATTCTACAATGAGCAGTTCTTC.